The rows below give T cell receptor beta chains drawn from one sample of a study of shared clonotypes between healthy human individuals. Only in-frame clones appear in the TCRdb table, and some are missing; sequencing was by immunoSEQ multiplex PCR. This table has hundreds of thousands of clones, roughly 84% appearing once. The source material was memory CD8+ T cells sorted from blood. The receptors come from a man between 18 and 29 years old in good health. CDR3s include the opening cysteine and the closing phenylalanine or tryptophan. The order of the fields is J gene, V gene, CDR3 protein.

TRBJ2-1 | TRBV6-5 | CASRSLVGAYNEQFF
TRBJ1-1 | TRBV6-5 | CASSYFPGDTEAFF
TRBJ1-2 | TRBV6-5 | CASSPASGGGGYTF
TRBJ2-5 | TRBV5-6 | CASSLAIPSGGQETQYF
TRBJ2-7 | TRBV29-1 | CSVEARDNYEQYF
TRBJ1-6 | TRBV16 | CASSPLTGVNSPLHF
TRBJ1-1 | TRBV9 | CATKTGNTEAFF
TRBJ2-5 | TRBV7-3 | CASSYGLEETQYF
TRBJ1-3 | TRBV13 | CASSEGSTGNTIYF
TRBJ2-1 | TRBV5-1 | CASSLNSHEQFF
TRBJ2-4 | TRBV4-1 | CASSQDPGAQNIQYF
TRBJ2-7 | TRBV7-8 | CASSSGLAGVNSEQYF
TRBJ2-1 | TRBV5-1 | CASSLGGGQSSYNEQFF
TRBJ2-4 | TRBV5-6 | CASSSPGGENIQYF
TRBJ1-2 | TRBV6-4 | CATRTGAFEYF
TRBJ1-2 | TRBV27 | CASSMTGPSPYGYTF
TRBJ2-1 | TRBV7-2 | CASSPRLAGLESGNNEQFF
TRBJ2-7 | TRBV6-1 | CASSETGEVYEQYF
TRBJ2-5 | TRBV11-2 | CASRPTRKEETQYF
TRBJ1-6 | TRBV10-2 | CASSEPERTGDYNSPLHF
TRBJ1-5 | TRBV28 | CASQTSENQPQHF
TRBJ1-2 | TRBV27 | CASRRQGNYGYTF
TRBJ2-7 | TRBV7-9 | CASSYRDRGDYEQYF
TRBJ2-7 | TRBV30 | CAWSMGSSYEQYF
TRBJ2-1 | TRBV2 | CASRGLADNNEQFF
TRBJ1-2 | TRBV7-9 | CASSSTDRGKPYTF
TRBJ2-2 | TRBV10-1 | CASSELGGPGELFF
TRBJ2-3 | TRBV7-2 | CASSLLAGSLGEDTQYF
TRBJ2-7 | TRBV7-9 | CASSPGQGVRDEQYF
TRBJ2-7 | TRBV5-8 | CASSILAGTLSYEQYF
TRBJ1-5 | TRBV6-5 | CASSFLRQGHNQPQHF
TRBJ2-7 | TRBV30 | CAWSWVEGGEQYF
TRBJ1-1 | TRBV5-1 | CASSLTGTNTEAFF
TRBJ1-3 | TRBV5-6 | CASSPGGFWAAGNTIYF
TRBJ2-1 | TRBV4-3 | CASSQVTGVEQFF
TRBJ2-3 | TRBV19 | CASREGLGTDTQYF
TRBJ1-2 | TRBV5-4 | CASTTESGRFNYGYTF
TRBJ2-2 | TRBV28 | CASSFRPTNTGELFF
TRBJ2-5 | TRBV5-1 | CASSRGLAGDTYQETQYF
TRBJ1-4 | TRBV6-5 | CASSYSAPRGDEKLFF
TRBJ2-7 | TRBV7-9 | CASSADGYEQYF
TRBJ2-5 | TRBV11-2 | CASSLDRSGTSIFQETQYF
TRBJ1-6 | TRBV10-3 | CAISESRDSPSGLHF
TRBJ2-7 | TRBV6-1 | CASSEAPVAQTEYF
TRBJ1-4 | TRBV30 | CAWSVSMTGREKLFF
TRBJ2-1 | TRBV29-1 | CSTRYRGRSYNEQFF
TRBJ1-1 | TRBV7-8 | CASSPRQGATEAFF
TRBJ2-2 | TRBV28 | CASSFWTNTGELFF
TRBJ1-2 | TRBV5-1 | CASSPPGGYGYTF
TRBJ2-3 | TRBV6-6 | CASSYRVQDTQYF
TRBJ2-3 | TRBV5-8 | CASSGGDYRFTDTQYF
TRBJ2-3 | TRBV4-2 | CASSQETGAYTDTQYF